This TCR beta chain derives from a study of T cell changes during pregnancy in multiple sclerosis. The data were produced by immunoSEQ multiplex PCR, yet TCRdb's version contains in-frame clones alone and is incomplete. This sample has roughly 71,000 clones, with about 93% found just once. Trimming took off 3 bases at V and 3 bases at J, with 9 bases between the two ends. There are 12 residues in the CDR3. Germline CDR1 SQVTM, CDR2 ANQGSEA. The V gene is TRBV29-1, the J gene TRBJ2-7, with a possible D match to TRBD1 (5 bases). This clonotype was obtained from a female donor in good health, enrolled as a control in a pregnancy study. The sample was peripheral blood, taken in the first trimester of pregnancy. The CDR3 DNA reads as TGCAGCGTTGAGCTCAGGGACTACGAGCAGTACTTC. Residues: CSVELRDYEQYF.